This paragraph reports one T cell receptor beta chain. Antigen unknown. Each replicate PCR on the sorted subsets used roughly 210 ng DNA (about 30,000 T cell genomes). Assay: immunoSEQ multiplex PCR; the TCRdb copy retains only in-frame clones and omits some. Of 2 million to 3 million clones listed, 85% to 95% are singletons. The CDR3 runs to 12 residues. Trimming at V came to 6 bases and at J to 2 bases, leaving 1 base not matched to a gene. Germline V gene data show CDR1 as MNHEY and CDR2 as SMNVEV (reference sequence). This entry is derived from a study of shared clonotypes between healthy human individuals. Findings of the study overall: Genetic and exposure-history diversity was limited by the few donors. Unshared clonotypes carried lower generation probabilities than those common to all four donors.

Sequenced input: naive CD4+ T cells sorted from blood. Subset of the sample: CD45RA+ positively selected. The gene calls are TRBV27 and TRBJ2-7, with 7 bases aligning to TRBD1. This TCR derives from a young man in good health. The CDR3 sequence: CASRRGPYEQYF. The CDR3, as DNA: TGTGCCAGCAGGAGGGGGCCCTACGAGCAGTACTTC.